The clone carrying this TCR beta chain was observed at least ten times. Its antigen is undetermined. These data belong to a study of T cells in Graves' hyperthyroidism and ophthalmopathy. Overall study results and limits: The majority of expanded thyroid clonotypes above 0.001 also appeared in blood.

What was amplified from RNA transcripts were TCR beta CDR3 regions. TCR CDR3 regions were first amplified by RT-PCR with HTBI primers. In TCRdb, the multiplex PCR reads were re-called with MiXCR into one record per CDR3 protein. The table has 300,000 or so distinct CDR3 sequences, roughly 18% seen once. Germline CDR1 SGHKS, CDR2 YYEKEE (reference sequence). The CDR3 loop spans 14 amino acids. The V and J ends lost 3 bases and 2 bases respectively, with 12 bases between them. Diagnosis of hyperthyroidism was new in patients aged 18 to 65, and its duration was under 2 months. Clinical symptoms, serum thyroxine and TRAb, thyroid ultrasound and orbital computed tomography were used for the diagnoses.

What was sequenced was blood. This clonotype originated in a woman between 50 and 59 years old with Graves' hyperthyroidism. The chain couples TRBV5-5 to TRBJ2-7; no clear D gene. The CDR3 region has the DNA TGTGCCAGCAGCTCACTTGGGCAGCCCTACGAGCAGTACTTC. Translation gives CASSSLGQPYEQYF.